The clone carrying this T cell receptor beta chain is labeled medium-sized (0.01 to 0.1%). From the reads, TCRdb called clonotypes with MiXCR, one entry per CDR3 protein. The sample has about 10,000 distinct CDR3 sequences, about 18% seen once. The CDR3 contains 12 residues. Germline V gene lookup returns CDR1 MNHNS and CDR2 SASEGT. V lost 2 bases, J lost 9 bases, and 10 bases lay in between. The entry originates in a study of liver allograft versus peripheral blood T cells. Across the whole study: Transplanted livers and recipients' peripheral blood had their T cell receptor repertoires compared.

The clonotype was recovered from a human patient who had a liver transplant. Some T cells may possibly be graft donor cells. This chain connects TRBV6-1 to TRBJ1-2, with D hard to call. The CDR3 nucleotides read TGTGCCAGCAGTGAAACCGGGGATCGCTACACCTTC. Protein product: CASSETGDRYTF.